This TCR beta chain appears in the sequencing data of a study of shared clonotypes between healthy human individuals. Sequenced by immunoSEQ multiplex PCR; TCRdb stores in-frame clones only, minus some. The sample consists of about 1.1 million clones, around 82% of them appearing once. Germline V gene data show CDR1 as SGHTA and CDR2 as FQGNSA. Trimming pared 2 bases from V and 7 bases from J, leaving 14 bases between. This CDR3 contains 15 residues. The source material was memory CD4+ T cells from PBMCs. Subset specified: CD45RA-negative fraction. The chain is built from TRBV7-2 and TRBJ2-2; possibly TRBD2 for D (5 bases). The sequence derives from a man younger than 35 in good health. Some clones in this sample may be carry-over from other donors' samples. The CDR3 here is CASSLNRLGDGELFF. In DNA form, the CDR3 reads TGTGCCAGCAGCTTAAATCGGTTGGGAGACGGGGAGCTGTTTTTT. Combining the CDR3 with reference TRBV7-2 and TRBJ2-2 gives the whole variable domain GAGVSQSPSNKVTEKGKDVELRCDPISGHTALYWYRQSLGQGLEFLIYFQGNSAPDKSGLPSDRFSAERTGGSVSTLTIQRTQQEDSAVYLCASSLNRLGDGELFFGEGSRLTVL.